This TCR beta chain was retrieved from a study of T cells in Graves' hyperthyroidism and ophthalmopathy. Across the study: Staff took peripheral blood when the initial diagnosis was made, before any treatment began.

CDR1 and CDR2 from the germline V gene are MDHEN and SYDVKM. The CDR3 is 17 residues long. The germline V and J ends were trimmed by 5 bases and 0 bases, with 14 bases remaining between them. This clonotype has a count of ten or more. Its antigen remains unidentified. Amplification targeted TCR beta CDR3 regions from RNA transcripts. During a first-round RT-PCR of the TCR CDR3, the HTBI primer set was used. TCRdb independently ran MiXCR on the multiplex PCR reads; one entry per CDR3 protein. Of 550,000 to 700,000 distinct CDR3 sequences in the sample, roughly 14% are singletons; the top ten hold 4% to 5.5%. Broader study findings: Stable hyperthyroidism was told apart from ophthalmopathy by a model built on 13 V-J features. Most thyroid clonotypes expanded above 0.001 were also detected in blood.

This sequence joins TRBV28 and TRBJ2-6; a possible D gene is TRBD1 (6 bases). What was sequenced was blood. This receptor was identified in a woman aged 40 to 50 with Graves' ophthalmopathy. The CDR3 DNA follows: TGTGCCAGCAGTCCCTTACAGGGCGCCTCTGGGGCCAACGTCCTGACTTTC. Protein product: CASSPLQGASGANVLTF.